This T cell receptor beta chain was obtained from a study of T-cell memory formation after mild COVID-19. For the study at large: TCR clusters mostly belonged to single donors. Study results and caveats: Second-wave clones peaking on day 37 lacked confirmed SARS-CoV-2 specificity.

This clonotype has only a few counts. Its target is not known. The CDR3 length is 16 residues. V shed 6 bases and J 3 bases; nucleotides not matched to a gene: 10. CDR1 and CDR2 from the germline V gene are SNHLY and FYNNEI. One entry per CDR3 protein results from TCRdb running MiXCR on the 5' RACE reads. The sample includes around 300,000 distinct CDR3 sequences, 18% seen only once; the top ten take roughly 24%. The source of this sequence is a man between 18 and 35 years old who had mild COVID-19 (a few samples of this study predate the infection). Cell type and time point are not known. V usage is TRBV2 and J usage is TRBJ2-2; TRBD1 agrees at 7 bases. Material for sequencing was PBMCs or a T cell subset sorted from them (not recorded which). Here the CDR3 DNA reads TGTGCCAGCAGCCACACCCTAACAGGGGACACCGGGGAGCTGTTTTTT. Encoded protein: CASSHTLTGDTGELFF.